The clone carrying this T cell receptor (beta chain) was counted only a few times. The germline gives CDR1 KGHSH, CDR2 LQKENI. CDR3 size: 15 residues. Deletions cut 3 bases from V and 2 bases from J, with 13 bases between. Original methodology: Using reference gene primer amplification, nucleated cell counts were estimated. Profiled with immunoSEQ multiplex PCR; TCRdb holds only in-frame clones, not every one. V and J calls and clone size are as listed in that table; D and trimming were resolved from the DNA. The data show about 150,000 clones, with around 87% seen just once and around 38% held by the top ten. The data were obtained in a study of blood T cell repertoires in COVID-19. Whole-study context: COVID-19 samples, acute and convalescent, were from the United States, Italy and Spain. Sample material is recorded as cDNA or gDNA derived from T cells, B-cell-depleted T cells, or PBMCs.

The V call is TRBV18, the J call TRBJ2-5; a possible D gene is TRBD1 (6 bases). This TCR derives from a man aged 50 to 60 who had recovered from COVID-19. Specimen: peripheral blood. The CDR3 loop reads CASSPNRVNQETQYF. Written as DNA, the CDR3 is TGTGCCAGCTCACCGAACAGGGTAAATCAAGAGACCCAGTACTTC.